This is a list of T cell receptor beta chains from one sample in a study of blood T cell repertoires in COVID-19. The table came from immunoSEQ multiplex PCR; TCRdb's copy has only in-frame clones and leaves some out. The repertoire holds roughly 290,000 clones, with about 89% as singletons. Input material: peripheral blood. These TCRs come from a woman aged 55-70 years with acute or convalescent COVID-19. The CDR3 runs from the conserved cysteine through the conserved F or W. A D gene is named only where the DNA matches it firmly. Size tells how often a clone was seen (once, few, many) or the class of an expanded clone, and some rows leave it out.

CASSQEGTGRDSNQPQHF	TGCGCCAGCAGCCAAGAAGGGACAGGGCGGGATAGCAATCAGCCCCAGCATTTT	NA	TRBV4-1	TRBJ1-5	TRBD1
CASSPTGQGNSPLHF	TGTGCCAGCAGCCCGACGGGACAGGGAAATTCACCCCTCCACTTT	NA	TRBV11-3	TRBJ1-6	TRBD1
CASSPWRGATYEQYF	TGTGCCAGCAGCCCGTGGCGCGGGGCTACCTACGAGCAGTACTTC	NA	TRBV5-4	TRBJ2-7	NA
CASSSRWTSGYSDEQFF	TGTGCCAGCAGCTCCCGTTGGACTAGCGGTTATTCAGATGAGCAGTTCTTC	NA	TRBV7-2	TRBJ2-1	TRBD2
CASSLGTLGYEQYF	TGTGCCAGCAGTCTAGGGACTTTAGGTTACGAGCAGTACTTC	NA	TRBV6-6	TRBJ2-7	NA
CASSLQGAGGELFF	TGTGCCAGCAGCCTCCAGGGGGCGGGCGGGGAGCTGTTTTTT	NA	TRBV2	TRBJ2-2	TRBD1
CASSFSDGAYEQYF	TGTGCCAGCAGTTTTAGCGACGGGGCCTACGAGCAGTACTTC	NA	TRBV28	TRBJ2-7	NA
CASTHGAYEQYF	TGTGCCAGCACCCACGGAGCTTACGAGCAGTACTTC	NA	TRBV7-2	TRBJ2-7	NA
CASSTGGTEAFF	TGTGCCAGCAGTACAGGGGGCACTGAAGCTTTCTTT	NA	TRBV2	TRBJ1-1	TRBD1
CASSLTRGSEQYF	TGTGCCAGCAGCTTAACTCGCGGAAGCGAGCAGTACTTC	NA	TRBV7-3	TRBJ2-7	NA
CASSLGQGTNYEQYF	TGTGCCAGCAGCTTAGGGCAGGGCACCAACTACGAGCAGTACTTC	NA	TRBV7-9	TRBJ2-7	NA
CATSTRRLAGVETQYF	TGTGCCACCAGCACCCGAAGACTAGCGGGAGTAGAGACCCAGTACTTC	NA	TRBV15	TRBJ2-5	TRBD2
CASSSDRGKNEQFF	TGTGCCAGCAGCTCGGACAGGGGGAAGAATGAGCAGTTCTTC	NA	TRBV6-5	TRBJ2-1	TRBD1
CASSQEAGANGYTF	TGTGCCAGCAGCCAAGAAGCAGGGGCGAATGGCTACACCTTC	NA	TRBV3-1/TRBV3-2	TRBJ1-2	NA
CASSFGETQYF	TGTGCCAGCAGTTTCGGGGAGACCCAGTACTTC	few	TRBV12-3/TRBV12-4	TRBJ2-5	NA
CASSAGQGAGNEQFF	TGCGCCAGCAGCGCAGGACAGGGGGCGGGTAATGAGCAGTTCTTC	few	TRBV5-1	TRBJ2-1	TRBD1
CASSEWRAREQFF	TGTGCCAGCAGTGAATGGAGGGCGCGGGAGCAGTTCTTC	NA	TRBV6-1	TRBJ2-1	NA
CASSLAARRGVLYEQYF	TGTGCCAGCAGCTTAGCGGCAAGGCGGGGGGTTTTGTACGAGCAGTACTTC	NA	TRBV7-9	TRBJ2-7	TRBD2
CASSQKIAGGPREQYF	TGTGCCAGCAGCCAAAAAATAGCGGGAGGGCCGCGAGAGCAGTACTTC	NA	TRBV11-2	TRBJ2-7	TRBD2
CASSALTGTSGDTQYF	TGTGCCAGCAGTGCCCTAACAGGGACCTCAGGAGATACGCAGTATTTT	NA	TRBV2	TRBJ2-3	NA
CASSRLDRVGNTIYF	TGTGCCAGCAGCCGCCTAGACAGGGTCGGAAACACCATATATTTT	NA	TRBV4-2	TRBJ1-3	TRBD1
CASSESGVYGYTF	TGTGCCAGCAGTGAGTCAGGGGTGTATGGCTACACCTTC	once	TRBV2	TRBJ1-2	NA
CASSPSTNTGELFF	TGTGCCAGCAGTCCAAGCACGAACACCGGGGAGCTGTTTTTT	NA	TRBV6-5	TRBJ2-2	NA
CASSHGGTGELFF	TGTGCCAGCAGCCATGGAGGCACCGGGGAGCTGTTTTTT	few	TRBV5-4	TRBJ2-2	NA
CATRQAGFPTYSTDTQYF	TGTGCCACCAGGCAAGCGGGGTTCCCAACTTATAGCACAGATACGCAGTATTTT	NA	TRBV24-1	TRBJ2-3	TRBD2
CASRHDSNSGNTIYF	TGTGCCAGCAGGCATGACAGCAACTCTGGAAACACCATATATTTT	NA	TRBV7-2	TRBJ1-3	NA
CASSLGTGDVTEAFF	TGTGCCAGCTCACTAGGGACAGGGGACGTCACTGAAGCTTTCTTT	few	TRBV18	TRBJ1-1	TRBD1
CATGRGTDTQYF	TGTGCCACGGGACGGGGGACAGATACGCAGTATTTT	NA	TRBV24-1	TRBJ2-3	NA
CASSLGTGGISYEQYF	TGCGCCAGCAGCTTGGGGACAGGGGGCATCTCCTACGAGCAGTACTTC	NA	TRBV5-1	TRBJ2-7	TRBD1
CASSLPGNEQFF	TGTGCCAGCAGCTTACCCGGGAATGAGCAGTTCTTC	NA	TRBV7-6	TRBJ2-1	NA
CASSLEGAAGRNEQYF	TGCGCCAGCAGCTTGGAAGGGGCGGCAGGGCGCAACGAGCAGTACTTC	NA	TRBV5-1	TRBJ2-7	NA
CASSLVSGQGSSEQYF	TGTGCCAGCAGCTTAGTTTCGGGACAGGGTAGTAGCGAGCAGTACTTC	few	TRBV7-2	TRBJ2-7	TRBD1
CASSLTGLAGVSRSYNEQFF	TGTGCCAGCAGCTTAACGGGGTTAGCGGGGGTGTCTCGCTCCTACAATGAGCAGTTCTTC	once	TRBV7-3	TRBJ2-1	TRBD2
CASSLSRVTGELFF	TGCGCCAGCAGCTTATCCAGGGTGACCGGGGAGCTGTTTTTT	NA	TRBV5-1	TRBJ2-2	NA
CASSSAGGKAEAFF	TGTGCCAGCAGCTCCGCAGGGGGAAAGGCTGAAGCTTTCTTT	NA	TRBV7-2	TRBJ1-1	TRBD1
CASSRAGVGVEQYF	TGTGCCAGCAGCCGAGCGGGAGTAGGTGTCGAGCAGTACTTC	NA	TRBV7-8	TRBJ2-7	TRBD2
CSVVQGNYGYTF	TGCAGCGTTGTACAGGGAAACTATGGCTACACCTTC	NA	TRBV29-1	TRBJ1-2	NA
CSASGSSGLNEQFF	TGCAGTGCTAGTGGGTCTAGCGGGCTGAATGAGCAGTTCTTC	few	TRBV20-1	TRBJ2-1	TRBD2
CAISESSNAGYTF	TGTGCCATCAGTGAGTCTTCCAACGCGGGCTACACCTTC	NA	TRBV10-3	TRBJ1-2	NA
CASSAPAGVENEQFF	TGTGCCAGCAGCGCTCCCGCGGGAGTAGAAAATGAGCAGTTCTTC	NA	TRBV9	TRBJ2-1	TRBD2
CASSVQARQETQYF	TGTGCCAGCAGCGTACAGGCTCGCCAAGAGACCCAGTACTTC	NA	TRBV9	TRBJ2-5	NA
CASSQGLNNYGYTF	TGTGCCAGCAGCCAAGGACTGAATAACTATGGCTACACCTTC	once	TRBV3-1/TRBV3-2	TRBJ1-2	NA
CASSYSGDTMNTEAFF	TGTGCCAGCAGTTACTCTGGGGACACGATGAACACTGAAGCTTTCTTT	NA	TRBV6-5	TRBJ1-1	NA
CASSLTPLAGGPREQFF	TGTGCCAGCAGCTTAACCCCTCTAGCGGGAGGGCCGAGGGAGCAGTTCTTC	NA	TRBV7-3	TRBJ2-1	TRBD2
CASSGAGANVLTF	TGTGCCAGCAGCGGGGCCGGGGCCAACGTCCTGACTTTC	NA	TRBV7-6	TRBJ2-6	NA
CASSPRRGGADTQYF	TGTGCCAGCAGCCCTCGGCGGGGGGGCGCAGATACGCAGTATTTT	NA	TRBV6-2/TRBV6-3	TRBJ2-3	TRBD2
CATSDRGYEQYF	TGTGCCACCAGTGACAGGGGCTACGAGCAGTACTTC	NA	TRBV24-1	TRBJ2-7	NA
CASSAGTAVGPSAQETQYF	TGTGCCAGCAGCGCCGGGACCGCAGTAGGGCCTAGCGCTCAAGAGACCCAGTACTTC	NA	TRBV9	TRBJ2-5	NA
CATSRDGGGKRYF	TGTGCCACCAGCAGAGATGGGGGAGGGAAGCGGTACTTC	NA	TRBV15	TRBJ2-5	TRBD2
CASSEIPKQGWYSSPLHF	TGTGCCAGCAGCGAGATACCTAAACAGGGGTGGTATAGTTCACCCCTCCACTTT	NA	TRBV7-2	TRBJ1-6	TRBD1